Listed here are 14 T cell receptor beta chains from one sample, sequenced in a study of vaccination and CD4 T cells after COVID-19. These receptors lack a known antigen. Described treatment: 10-day PBMC culture with coronavirus spike peptide pools or control peptides (ViraFEST assay). The Oncomine TCR Beta short-read assay was applied to DNA of cultured CD4+ T cells. TCRdb processed the PCR reads anew with MiXCR; each CDR3 protein has one entry. The sample has under 30,000 distinct CDR3 sequences, 44% seen once. The sample here was CD4+ T cells from blood, cultured in vitro, taken before SARS-CoV-2 vaccination. The receptors were sampled from a human donor who received a COVID-19 vaccine.

This rearrangement joins TRBV7-2 to TRBJ1-2; tentatively, D is TRBD1 (5 bases). CDR1 is SGHTA, CDR2 FQGNSA, per germline. This CDR3 contains 13 residues. V was shortened by 2 bases and J by 4 bases, with 8 bases between the two germline ends. The chain's CDR3 is CASSLYGAYGYTF. The CDR3 bases are TGTGCCAGCAGCTTATACGGGGCCTATGGCTACACCTTC.

This clonotype has more than one count but fewer than ten. The chain recombines TRBV11-3 with TRBJ1-2; 9 positions match TRBD1. Per the germline V gene, CDR1 is SGHNT and CDR2 is YENEEA. Losses at the gene ends were 5 bases for V and 4 bases for J; bases not matched to a gene: 5. There are 14 residues in the CDR3. This CDR3 reads CASSPDRGSYGYTF. The CDR3 DNA follows: TGTGCCAGCAGCCCGGACAGGGGATCCTATGGCTACACCTTC.

This clonotype was picked up a small number of times. The chain recombines TRBV6-5 with TRBJ1-2; a possible D gene is TRBD1 (6 bases). Trimming removed 0 bases at V and 5 bases at J, with 13 bases between. Germline lookup yields CDR1 MNHEY and CDR2 SVGAGI. This CDR3 is 15 amino acids long. The chain's CDR3 is CASSYSLDSGYGYTF. CDR3 sequence (DNA): TGTGCCAGCAGTTACTCATTGGACAGCGGTTATGGCTACACCTTC.

Only a few counts were recorded for this clonotype. V is TRBV19 and J is TRBJ2-3; 11 bases match TRBD2. The germline CDR1 and CDR2 sequences are LNHDA and SQIVND (reference sequence). The ends lost 7 bases at V and 2 bases at J; junction bases unmatched: 8. This CDR3 has 16 residues. The CDR3, as DNA: TGTGCCAGTACCCCCTCGACTAGCGGGGCCACAGATACGCAGTATTTT. Protein sequence: CASTPSTSGATDTQYF.

The sample holds a few counts of this clonotype. The gene calls are TRBV7-2 and TRBJ1-2; D gene ambiguous. V lost 5 bases and J lost 2, with 15 bases in between. Per the germline V gene, CDR1 is SGHTA and CDR2 is FQGNSA. This CDR3 is built from 15 residues. The CDR3 coding sequence is TGTGCCAGCAGCCTTGCCCCAGTCTTGAACTATGGCTACACCTTC. Protein sequence: CASSLAPVLNYGYTF.

This clonotype showed up just a few times. The rearrangement uses TRBV19 and TRBJ1-6; TRBD1 matches 7 bases. This CDR3 has 14 amino acids. Trimming removed 7 bases from V and 4 bases from J; junction bases left unmatched: 4. Germline CDR1 reads LNHDA; CDR2 reads SQIVND (reference sequence). The CDR3 here is CASTKQGYNSPLHF. CDR3 sequence (DNA): TGTGCCAGTACAAAACAGGGGTATAATTCACCCCTCCACTTT.

This clonotype turned up a few times. The V and J genes are TRBV7-9 and TRBJ1-2; TRBD1 aligns across 7 bases. Germline lookup yields CDR1 SEHNR and CDR2 FQNEAQ (reference sequence). Trimming removed 5 bases from V and 2 bases from J; junction bases left unmatched: 5. This CDR3 spans 14 amino acids. The CDR3 nucleotides read TGTGCCAGCAGCCCGGGGACAGCAAACTATGGCTACACCTTC. It is translated as CASSPGTANYGYTF.

This clonotype turned up a few times. This sequence joins TRBV19 and TRBJ1-2; a weak D match, TRBD1 (5 bases). Germline V CDR1 and CDR2: LNHDA, SQIVND (reference sequence). CDR3 length: 15 residues. V lost 7 bases, J lost 4 bases, and 19 bases lay in between. Written as DNA, the CDR3 is TGTGCCAGTACAATGGGGACGGCCTCAGGCTATGGCTACACCTTC. This gives the protein CASTMGTASGYGYTF.

This rearrangement joins TRBV12-3 or TRBV12-4 to TRBJ1-6, with no clear D. With 1 base removed from V and 7 bases from J, the gap between germline ends came to 11 bases. The CDR3 is 15 residues long. The CDR3 region has the DNA TGTGCCAGCAGTTTAGTTGAGGGTAGGAATTCACCCCTCCACTTT. Translation: CASSLVEGRNSPLHF.

The genes are TRBV12-3 or TRBV12-4 and TRBJ1-1; D unclear. V dropped 5 bases and J dropped 1 base, with 11 bases sitting between them. The CDR3 covers 14 residues. The CDR3 protein is CASSLDLPNTEAFF. CDR3 DNA sequence: TGTGCCAGCAGTCTGGACCTACCGAACACTGAAGCTTTCTTT.

This chain links TRBV28 with TRBJ1-6; TRBD1 matches at 7 bases. This CDR3 has 13 amino acids. Germline CDR1 is MDHEN and CDR2 is SYDVKM. V shed 7 bases and J 10 bases; nucleotides not matched to a gene: 7. Written as DNA, the CDR3 is TGTGCCAGCAAACAGGGGATCGAGTCACCCCTCCACTTT. It specifies CASKQGIESPLHF.

The chain uses TRBV6-1 and TRBJ1-6; the D gene is possibly TRBD1 (6 bases). CDR1 and CDR2 (germline): MNHNS, SASEGT. V was trimmed by 5 bases and J by 4 bases, leaving 9 bases between them. This CDR3 comprises 14 residues. The CDR3 nucleotides are TGTGCCAGCAGTCCCGGACAGTATAATTCACCCCTCCACTTT. This gives the protein CASSPGQYNSPLHF.

The chain carries TRBV6-1 and TRBJ2-3; 8 bases fit TRBD1. V lost 1 base to trimming and J lost 7 bases; unmatched junction nucleotides: 16. CDR1 is MNHNS, CDR2 SASEGT, per germline. This CDR3 has 18 residues. In DNA, the CDR3 is TGTGCCAGCAGTGAAGTGGGGACAGGTGGGGGGACGGGGTATACGCAGTATTTT. As protein: CASSEVGTGGGTGYTQYF.

The chain recombines TRBV19 with TRBJ1-5; TRBD1 is a possible D gene (6 bases). Trimming cost V 8 bases and J 9 bases, with 20 bases left between them. There are 14 residues in the CDR3. Germline lookup yields CDR1 LNHDA and CDR2 SQIVND (reference sequence). CDR3 DNA: TGTGCCAGTTTTTCCAGGGGTATTGGGTGGCCCCAGCATTTT. This encodes CASFSRGIGWPQHF.